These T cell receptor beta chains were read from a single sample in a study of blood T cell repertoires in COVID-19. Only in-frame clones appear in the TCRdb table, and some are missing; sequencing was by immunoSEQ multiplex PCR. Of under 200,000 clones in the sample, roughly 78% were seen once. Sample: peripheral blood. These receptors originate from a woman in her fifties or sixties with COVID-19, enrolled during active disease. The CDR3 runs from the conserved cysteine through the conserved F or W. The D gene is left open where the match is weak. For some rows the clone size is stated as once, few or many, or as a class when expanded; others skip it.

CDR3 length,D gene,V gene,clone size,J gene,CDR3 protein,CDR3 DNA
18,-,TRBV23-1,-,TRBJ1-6,CASSQSPTGRAYNSPLHF,TGCGCCAGCAGTCAATCGCCTACAGGGAGGGCCTATAATTCACCCCTCCACTTT
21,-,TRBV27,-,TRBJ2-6,CASSPAHRVLVSSSGANVLTF,TGTGCCAGCAGTCCAGCCCACAGGGTTTTGGTTAGCAGCTCTGGGGCCAACGTCCTGACTTTC
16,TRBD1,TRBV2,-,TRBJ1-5,CASSYGGQGRGQPQHF,TGTGCCAGCAGCTACGGGGGACAGGGAAGGGGGCAGCCCCAGCATTTT
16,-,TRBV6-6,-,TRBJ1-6,CASSYRVGGDNSPLHF,TGTGCCAGCAGTTACAGGGTAGGGGGTGATAATTCACCCCTCCACTTT
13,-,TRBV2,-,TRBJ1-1,CASSPWEDTEAFF,TGTGCCAGCAGTCCCTGGGAGGACACTGAAGCTTTCTTT
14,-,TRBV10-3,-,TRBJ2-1,CAITDGNSYNEQFF,TGTGCCATCACGGACGGGAACTCCTACAATGAGCAGTTCTTC
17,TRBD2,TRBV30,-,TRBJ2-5,CAWSGWTSGGRQETQYF,TGTGCCTGGAGTGGTTGGACTAGCGGGGGCCGCCAAGAGACCCAGTACTTC
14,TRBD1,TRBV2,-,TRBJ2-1,CASSISRDRGFQFF,TGTGCCAGCAGCATAAGCCGGGACAGGGGATTTCAGTTCTTC
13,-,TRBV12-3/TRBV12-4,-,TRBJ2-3,CASSFRGTDTQYF,TGTGCCAGCAGTTTTCGGGGCACAGATACGCAGTATTTT
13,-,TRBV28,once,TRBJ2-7,CASSFWSGYGKLF,TGTGCCAGCAGTTTTTGGTCCGGGTATGGCAAACTTTTC
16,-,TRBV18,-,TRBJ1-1,CASSPKDLRGNTEAFF,TGTGCCAGCTCACCAAAGGACCTCAGGGGAAACACTGAAGCTTTCTTT
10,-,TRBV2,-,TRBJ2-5,CASRTETQYF,TGTGCCAGCCGAACAGAAACCCAGTACTTC
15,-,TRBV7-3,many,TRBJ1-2,CASSATPGSKDGYTF,TGTGCCAGCAGCGCCACTCCCGGGAGTAAGGATGGCTACACCTTC
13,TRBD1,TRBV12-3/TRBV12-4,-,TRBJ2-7,CASSAGGSYEQYF,TGTGCCAGCAGCGCAGGGGGCTCGTACGAGCAGTACTTC
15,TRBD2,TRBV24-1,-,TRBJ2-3,CATSSSREIADTQYF,TGTGCCACCAGCTCATCGCGGGAGATCGCAGATACGCAGTATTTT
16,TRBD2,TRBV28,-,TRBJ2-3,CASTFWTSGRADTQYF,TGTGCCAGCACCTTTTGGACTAGCGGGAGGGCAGATACGCAGTATTTT
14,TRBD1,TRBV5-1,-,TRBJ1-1,CASSIGTGNTEAFF,TGCGCCAGCAGCATAGGGACAGGGAACACTGAAGCTTTCTTT
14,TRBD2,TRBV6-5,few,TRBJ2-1,CASRTSPSYNEQFF,TGTGCCAGCAGGACTAGCCCCTCCTACAATGAGCAGTTCTTC
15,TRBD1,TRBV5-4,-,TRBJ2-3,CASSPRRGRTDTQYF,TGTGCCAGCAGCCCCCGCAGGGGGCGCACAGATACGCAGTATTTT
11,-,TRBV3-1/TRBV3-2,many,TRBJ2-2,CASSQRRKLFF,TGTGCCAGCAGCCAAAGGAGAAAGCTGTTTTTT
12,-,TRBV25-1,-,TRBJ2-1,CASSEGANEQFF,TGTGCCAGCAGTGAGGGGGCCAATGAGCAGTTCTTC
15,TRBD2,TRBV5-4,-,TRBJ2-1,CASSLRTSRYNEQFF,TGTGCCAGCAGCCTCCGGACTAGCCGGTACAATGAGCAGTTCTTC
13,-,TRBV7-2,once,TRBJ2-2,CASSLFNTGELFF,TGTGCCAGCAGCCTCTTTAACACCGGGGAGCTGTTTTTT
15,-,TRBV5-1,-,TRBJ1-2,CASSEPGHANYGYTF,TGCGCCAGCAGCGAGCCGGGACACGCTAACTATGGCTACACCTTC
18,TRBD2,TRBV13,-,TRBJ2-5,CASSLVSGGPLYQETQYF,TGTGCCAGCAGCTTAGTTAGCGGGGGCCCCCTGTACCAAGAGACCCAGTACTTC
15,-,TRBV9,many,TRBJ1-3,CASSVVGVSGNTIYF,TGTGCCAGCAGCGTAGTAGGGGTATCTGGAAACACCATATATTTT
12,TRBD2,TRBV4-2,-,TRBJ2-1,CASSQRGGEQFF,TGTGCCAGCAGCCAACGGGGGGGTGAGCAGTTCTTC
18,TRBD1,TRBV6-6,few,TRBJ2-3,CASSPMDRGLFFTDTQYF,TGTGCCAGCAGTCCAATGGACAGGGGCCTCTTTTTCACAGATACGCAGTATTTT